These T cell receptor beta chains were read from a single sample in a study of OX40 agonist ivuxolimab in advanced cancers. Assay: immunoSEQ multiplex PCR; the TCRdb copy retains only in-frame clones and omits some. The sample yields tens of thousands of clones, about 86% seen once. The sample consisted of CD4+ or CD8+ T cells sorted from blood, taken in a trial of the OX40 agonist ivuxolimab. These receptors all come from an adult with an advanced solid tumor such as melanoma, head and neck, liver or kidney cancer. Each CDR3 is given with its conserved first and last residue. A D gene is named only where the DNA matches it firmly. The listing skips clone size in some rows; elsewhere it reads once, few, many or a size class.

>.|TRBV7-2|.|TRBJ2-4
CASSLDDHRRDIQYF
TGTGCCAGCAGCTTAGATGACCACAGGCGTGACATTCAGTACTTC
>.|TRBV5-1|.|TRBJ2-7
CASGTGGGQLEQYF
TGCGCCAGCGGAACTGGCGGGGGCCAGCTCGAGCAGTACTTC
>TRBD1|TRBV6-9|.|TRBJ1-2
CARTGPKYGYTF
TGTGCCAGGACAGGGCCTAAATATGGCTACACCTTC
>.|TRBV30|medium-sized|TRBJ2-2
CAWSRAGSTGELFF
TGTGCCTGGAGTCGGGCGGGATCCACCGGGGAGCTGTTTTTT
>.|TRBV2|.|TRBJ2-7
CASFGGSYEQYF
TGTGCCAGCTTCGGGGGCTCCTACGAGCAGTACTTC
>TRBD1|TRBV30|.|TRBJ2-3
CAWRRGTGASDTQYF
TGTGCCTGGAGACGCGGGACAGGGGCATCAGATACGCAGTATTTT
>TRBD1|TRBV5-6|.|TRBJ2-1
CASSPAGTGSLGNEQFF
TGTGCCAGCAGCCCTGCCGGGACAGGGTCCCTGGGCAATGAGCAGTTCTTC
>.|TRBV2|.|TRBJ2-2
CASRGGFSAGELFF
TGTGCCAGCAGGGGGGGCTTTTCAGCCGGGGAGCTGTTTTTT
>.|TRBV11-3|.|TRBJ2-7
CASSFLATYEQYF
TGTGCCAGCAGCTTTCTAGCGACCTACGAGCAGTACTTC
>.|TRBV7-9|once|TRBJ2-5
CASSLVKETQYF
TGTGCCAGCAGCTTAGTTAAAGAGACCCAGTACTTC